The 5 T cell receptor beta chains below all came from one sample that was sequenced in a study of identical twins. TCRdb re-analysed the 5' RACE reads in MiXCR, keeping a single row per CDR3 protein. The sample has some 460,000 distinct CDR3 sequences; approximately 14% are singletons. This same sample was also taken into another study, of yellow fever vaccine responses in identical twins.

The sequenced sample was CD4+ T cells sorted from blood. These receptors came from a woman aged 18-29 years in good health.

A few counts support this clonotype. The chain couples TRBV5-4 to TRBJ1-1; D is ambiguous. This CDR3 is 12 amino acids long. Germline CDR1 is SGHNT and CDR2 is YYREEE (reference sequence). V gave up 0 bases and J gave up 4 bases, with 4 bases separating them. The CDR3 loop is CASSLDSTEAFF. The CDR3 DNA reads TGTGCCAGCAGCTTGGACAGCACTGAAGCTTTCTTT.

This clonotype has ten or more counts. The rearrangement links TRBV6-1 to TRBJ2-4; 8 bases are shared with TRBD1. With 2 bases clipped from V and 10 bases from J, the junction kept 7 bases outside the gene matches. The germline CDR1 and CDR2 sequences are MNHNS and SASEGT. The CDR3 runs 14 residues. Here the CDR3 reads CASSEFAGGIIQYF. The CDR3, as DNA: TGTGCCAGCAGTGAATTTGCAGGGGGCATAATTCAGTACTTC.

This clonotype was detected ten times or more. The rearrangement joins TRBV14 to TRBJ2-3; D gene ambiguous. Germline V lookup: CDR1 SGHDN, CDR2 FVKESK. V was shortened by 3 bases and J by 2 bases, with 0 bases between the two germline ends. The CDR3 covers 11 residues. CDR3 region: CASSHTDTQYF. DNA of the CDR3: TGTGCCAGCAGCCACACAGATACGCAGTATTTT.

The chain employs TRBV6-5 and TRBJ1-1, with D perhaps matching TRBD1 (6 bases). This CDR3 spans 15 amino acids. V was clipped by 2 bases and J by 3 bases, with 13 bases between them. Germline V gene sequence: CDR1 MNHEY, CDR2 SVGAGI. The CDR3 is CASSYTGRGDTEAFF. In DNA form, the CDR3 reads TGTGCCAGCAGTTACACAGGGCGTGGGGACACTGAAGCTTTCTTT.

In its sample, this clonotype was seen a few times. The rearrangement links TRBV27 to TRBJ2-7; D perhaps matches TRBD2 (5 bases). Trimming removed 7 bases at V and 4 bases at J, with 23 bases between. The CDR3 is 16 amino acids. Germline V CDR1 and CDR2: MNHEY, SMNVEV (reference sequence). The CDR3 is CASTRWARASEYEQYF. The CDR3 coding sequence is TGTGCCAGCACCCGCTGGGCGAGGGCAAGCGAGTACGAGCAGTACTTC.